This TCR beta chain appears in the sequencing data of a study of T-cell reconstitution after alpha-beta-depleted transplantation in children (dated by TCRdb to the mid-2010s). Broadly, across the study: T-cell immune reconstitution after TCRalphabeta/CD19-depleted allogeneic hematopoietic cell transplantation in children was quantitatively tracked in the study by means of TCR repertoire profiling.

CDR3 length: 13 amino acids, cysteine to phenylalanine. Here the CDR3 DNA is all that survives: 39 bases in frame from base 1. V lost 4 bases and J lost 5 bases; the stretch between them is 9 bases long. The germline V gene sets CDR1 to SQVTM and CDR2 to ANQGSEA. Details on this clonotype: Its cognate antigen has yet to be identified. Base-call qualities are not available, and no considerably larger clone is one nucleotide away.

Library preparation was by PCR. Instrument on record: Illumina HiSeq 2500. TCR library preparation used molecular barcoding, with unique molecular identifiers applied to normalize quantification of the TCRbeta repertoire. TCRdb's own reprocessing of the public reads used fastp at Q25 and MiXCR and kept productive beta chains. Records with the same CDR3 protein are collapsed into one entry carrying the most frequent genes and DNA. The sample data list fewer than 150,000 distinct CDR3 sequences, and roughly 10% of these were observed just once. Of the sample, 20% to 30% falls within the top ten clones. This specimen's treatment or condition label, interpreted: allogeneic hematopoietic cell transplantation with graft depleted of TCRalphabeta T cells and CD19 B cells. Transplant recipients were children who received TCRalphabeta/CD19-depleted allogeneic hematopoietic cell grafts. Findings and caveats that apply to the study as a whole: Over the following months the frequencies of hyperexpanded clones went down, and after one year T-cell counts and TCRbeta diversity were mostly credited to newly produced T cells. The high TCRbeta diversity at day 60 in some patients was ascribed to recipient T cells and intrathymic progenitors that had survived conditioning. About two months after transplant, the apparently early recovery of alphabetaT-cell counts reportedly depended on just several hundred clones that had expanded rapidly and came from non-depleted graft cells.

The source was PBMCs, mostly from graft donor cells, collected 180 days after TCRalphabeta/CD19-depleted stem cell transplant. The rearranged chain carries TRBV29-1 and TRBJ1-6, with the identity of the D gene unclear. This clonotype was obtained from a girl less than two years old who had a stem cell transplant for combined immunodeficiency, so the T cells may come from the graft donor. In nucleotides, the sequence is TGCAGCGTTGCCTACAGAAATAATTCACCCCTCCACTTT. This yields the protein CSVAYRNNSPLHF.